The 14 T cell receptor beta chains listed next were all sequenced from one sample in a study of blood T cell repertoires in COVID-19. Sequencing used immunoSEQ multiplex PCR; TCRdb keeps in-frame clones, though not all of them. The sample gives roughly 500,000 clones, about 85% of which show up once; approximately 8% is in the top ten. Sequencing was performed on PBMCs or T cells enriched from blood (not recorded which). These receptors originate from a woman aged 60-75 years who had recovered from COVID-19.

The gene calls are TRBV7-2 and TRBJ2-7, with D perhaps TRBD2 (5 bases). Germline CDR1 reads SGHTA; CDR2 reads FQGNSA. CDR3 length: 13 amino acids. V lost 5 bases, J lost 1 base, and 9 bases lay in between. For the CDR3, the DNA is TGTGCCAGCAGCCCCGGGATTTCCTACGAGCAGTACTTC. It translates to CASSPGISYEQYF. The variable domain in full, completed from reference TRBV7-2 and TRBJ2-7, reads GAGVSQSPSNKVTEKGKDVELRCDPISGHTALYWYRQSLGQGLEFLIYFQGNSAPDKSGLPSDRFSAERTGGSVSTLTIQRTQQEDSAVYLCASSPGISYEQYFGPGTRLTVT.

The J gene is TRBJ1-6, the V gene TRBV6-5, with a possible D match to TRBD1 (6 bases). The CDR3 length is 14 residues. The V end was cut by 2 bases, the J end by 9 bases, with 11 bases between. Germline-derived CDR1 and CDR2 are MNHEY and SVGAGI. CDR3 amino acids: CASSYLRGSSPLHF. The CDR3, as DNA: TGTGCCAGCAGTTACCTAAGGGGGTCTTCACCCCTCCACTTT.

As DNA, the CDR3 is TGTGCCAGCACCTTCACAGGCCGGGGGGAGCTGTTTTTT. It yields the protein CASTFTGRGELFF. V gene TRBV12-3 or TRBV12-4 combines with J gene TRBJ2-2; possibly TRBD1 for D (5 bases). Deletions cut 7 bases from V and 8 bases from J, with 14 bases between. The CDR3 extends over 13 amino acids.

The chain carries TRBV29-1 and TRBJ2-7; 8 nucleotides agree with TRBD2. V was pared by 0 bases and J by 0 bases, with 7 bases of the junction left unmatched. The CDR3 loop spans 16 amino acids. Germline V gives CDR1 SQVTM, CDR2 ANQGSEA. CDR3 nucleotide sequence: TGCAGCGTTGAAGATTGGACCGGGGGGGACTCCTACGAGCAGTACTTC. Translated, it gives CSVEDWTGGDSYEQYF.

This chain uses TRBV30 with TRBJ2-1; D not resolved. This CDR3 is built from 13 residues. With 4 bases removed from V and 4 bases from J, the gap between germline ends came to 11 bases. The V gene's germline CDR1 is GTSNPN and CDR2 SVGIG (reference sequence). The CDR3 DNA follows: TGTGCCTGGACGTTACACCAGTACAATGAGCAGTTCTTC. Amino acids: CAWTLHQYNEQFF.

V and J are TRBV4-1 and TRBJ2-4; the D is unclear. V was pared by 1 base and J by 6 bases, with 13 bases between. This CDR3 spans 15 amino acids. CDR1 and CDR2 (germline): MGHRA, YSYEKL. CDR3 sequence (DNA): TGCGCCAGCAGCCAAGCCCCGAGGCGCGGAAACATTCAGTACTTC. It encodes CASSQAPRRGNIQYF.

The chain's CDR3 is CASSFSRGGVYGYTF. The CDR3 DNA is TGTGCCAGCAGCTTCTCTCGGGGGGGCGTCTATGGCTACACCTTC. This sequence joins TRBV13 and TRBJ1-2; possibly TRBD1 for D (6 bases). Trimming pared 3 bases from V and 4 bases from J, leaving 15 bases between. CDR3 length equals 15 residues. CDR1 and CDR2 (germline): PRHDT, FYEKMQ (reference sequence).

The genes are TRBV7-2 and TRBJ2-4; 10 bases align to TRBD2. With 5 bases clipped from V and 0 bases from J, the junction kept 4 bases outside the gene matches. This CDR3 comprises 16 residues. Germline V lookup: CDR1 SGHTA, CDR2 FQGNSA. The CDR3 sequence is CASSIRLAGAKNIQYF. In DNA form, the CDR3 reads TGTGCCAGCAGCATTAGACTAGCGGGAGCCAAAAACATTCAGTACTTC.

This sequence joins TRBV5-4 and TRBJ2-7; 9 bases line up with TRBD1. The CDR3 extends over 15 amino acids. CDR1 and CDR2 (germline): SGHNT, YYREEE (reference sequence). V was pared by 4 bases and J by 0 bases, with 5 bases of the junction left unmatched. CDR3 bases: TGTGCCAGCAGCCCGGGGACAGGGTCCTCCTACGAGCAGTACGTC. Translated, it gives CASSPGTGSSYEQYV.

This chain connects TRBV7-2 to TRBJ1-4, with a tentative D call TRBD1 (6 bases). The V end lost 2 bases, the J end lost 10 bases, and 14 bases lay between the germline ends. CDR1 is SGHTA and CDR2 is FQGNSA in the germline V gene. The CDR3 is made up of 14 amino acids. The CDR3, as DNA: TGTGCCAGCAGCTTACTCGGGGGGGCGGGAAAACTGTTTTTT. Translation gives CASSLLGGAGKLFF.

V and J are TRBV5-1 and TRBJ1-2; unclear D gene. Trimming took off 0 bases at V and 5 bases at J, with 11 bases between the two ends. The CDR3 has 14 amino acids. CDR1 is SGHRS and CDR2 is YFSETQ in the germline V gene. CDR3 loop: CASSLEETSYGYTF. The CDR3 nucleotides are TGCGCCAGCAGCTTGGAAGAGACAAGTTATGGCTACACCTTC.

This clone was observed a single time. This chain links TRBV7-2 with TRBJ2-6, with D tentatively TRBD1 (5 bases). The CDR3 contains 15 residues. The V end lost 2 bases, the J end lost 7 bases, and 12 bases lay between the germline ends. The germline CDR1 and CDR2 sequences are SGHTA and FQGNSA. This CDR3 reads CASSLFNGQANVLTF. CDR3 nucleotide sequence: TGTGCCAGCAGCTTATTTAACGGACAAGCCAACGTCCTGACTTTC.

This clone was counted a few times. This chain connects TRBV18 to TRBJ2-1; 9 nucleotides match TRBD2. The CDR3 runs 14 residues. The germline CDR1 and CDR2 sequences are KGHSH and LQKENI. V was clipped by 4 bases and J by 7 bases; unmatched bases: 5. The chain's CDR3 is CASSRSGGSNEQFF. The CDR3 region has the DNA TGTGCCAGCTCACGCAGCGGGGGGAGTAATGAGCAGTTCTTC. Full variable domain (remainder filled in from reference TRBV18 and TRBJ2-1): NAGVMQNPRHLVRRRGQEARLRCSPMKGHSHVYWYRQLPEEGLKFMVYLQKENIIDESGMPKERFSAEFPKEGPSILRIQQVVRGDSAAYFCASSRSGGSNEQFFGPGTRLTVL.

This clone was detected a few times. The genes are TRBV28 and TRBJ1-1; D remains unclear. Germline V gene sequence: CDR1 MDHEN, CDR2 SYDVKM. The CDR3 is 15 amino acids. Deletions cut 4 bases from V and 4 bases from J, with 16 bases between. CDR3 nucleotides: TGTGCCAGCAGTTCCCCCACCAGACTGCGCACTGAAGCTTTCTTT. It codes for CASSSPTRLRTEAFF.